What follows are 15 T cell receptor beta chains derived from one specimen sequenced in a study of cytomegalovirus exposure and HLA in healthy donors. PCR primers comprised 60 Vbeta and 13 Jbeta primers. Repertoires were generated with immunoSEQ multiplex PCR, while TCRdb's copy carries only in-frame clones and drops some. The sample contains about 110,000 clones, 74% of which appear only once. Material for sequencing was PBMCs. The receptors were gathered from a man between 25 and 39 years old in good health and CMV-seropositive.

The gene calls are TRBV7-2 and TRBJ2-1; TRBD2 agrees at 9 bases. CDR3 length equals 16 residues. J was trimmed by 0 bases and V by 5 bases; bases with no gene match: 5. Germline V gene lookup returns CDR1 SGHTA and CDR2 FQGNSA. As DNA, the CDR3 is TGTGCCAGCAGCCGACTAGCGGCAAGCTCCTACAATGAGCAGTTCTTC. This encodes CASSRLAASSYNEQFF.

The V and J genes are TRBV12-1 and TRBJ2-7; the table's D call, TRBD1, was not checked against the DNA. TRBV12-1 is deemed a pseudogene. The CDR3 has 13 residues. The CDR3 reads CASRTTGAHEQYF. The DNA for the CDR3 is TGTGCCAGCAGGACCACAGGGGCCCACGAGCAGTACTTC.

This clone appeared a single time. The chain recombines TRBV11-2 with TRBJ2-3, with D tentatively TRBD2 (7 bases). This CDR3 region has 17 residues. With 2 bases removed from V and 5 bases from J, the gap between germline ends came to 20 bases. CDR1 and CDR2 from the germline V gene are SGHAT and FQNNGV. Written as DNA, the CDR3 is TGTGCCAGCAGCTTATGGCCTAAGGGGGGGGGAGAAGATACGCAGTATTTT. Translating it yields CASSLWPKGGGEDTQYF.

This clone has just a few counts. The chain carries TRBV4-1 and TRBJ1-4, with D unresolved. CDR1 is MGHRA and CDR2 is YSYEKL in the germline V gene. The V end was cut by 2 bases, the J end by 2 bases, with 12 bases between. The CDR3 loop spans 16 amino acids. The CDR3 DNA reads as TGCGCCAGCAGCCAAAGCGCGGGCCGGACTAATGAAAAACTGTTTTTT. This encodes CASSQSAGRTNEKLFF.

The chain employs TRBV2 and TRBJ1-2, with 12 nucleotides matching TRBD1. V was pared by 6 bases and J by 4 bases, with 3 bases of the junction left unmatched. The CDR3 is made up of 14 amino acids. Germline V gives CDR1 SNHLY, CDR2 FYNNEI. CDR3 in DNA: TGTGCCAGCAGGGGACAGGGGGCGTTCTATGGCTACACCTTC. Translating gives CASRGQGAFYGYTF. Full variable domain (outside the CDR3, taken from reference TRBV2 and TRBJ1-2): EPEVTQTPSHQVTQMGQEVILRCVPISNHLYFYWYRQILGQKVEFLVSFYNNEISEKSEIFDDQFSVERPDGSNFTLKIRSTKLEDSAMYFCASRGQGAFYGYTFGSGTRLTVV.

This chain joins TRBV10-2 and TRBJ2-7; D is undetermined. From germline, CDR1 is WSHSY and CDR2 SAAADI. The CDR3 contains 12 residues. Trimming removed 5 bases at V and 2 bases at J, with 7 bases between. For the CDR3, the DNA is TGCGCCAGCAGTTCTACAGCCTACGAGCAGTACTTC. Its translation is CASSSTAYEQYF.

This clone was counted between two and nine times. The chain employs TRBV29-1 and TRBJ1-1; a weak D match, TRBD1 (6 bases). There are 14 residues in the CDR3. CDR1 and CDR2 from the germline V gene are SQVTM and ANQGSEA. Trimming left V 4 bases short and J 5 bases short, with 17 bases between. The CDR3: CSVAAITGSTEAFF. CDR3 bases: TGCAGCGTTGCGGCTATAACAGGGAGTACTGAAGCTTTCTTT.

This rearrangement joins TRBV7-8 to TRBJ1-2; 8 bases agree with TRBD1. This CDR3 is 13 amino acids long. V shed 5 bases, J shed 3 bases, and the junction held 2 bases outside the gene matches. CDR1 and CDR2 (germline): SGHVS, FQNEAQ. As DNA, the CDR3 is TGTGCCAGCAGCCCGACAGGGGACTATGGCTACACCTTC. It codes for CASSPTGDYGYTF.

This clone has more than one count but fewer than ten. Written as DNA, the CDR3 is TGTGCCAGCAGGGAGCTGTTGACAGGGGTGGATCAGCCCCAGCATTTT. Translated: CASRELLTGVDQPQHF. The J gene is TRBJ1-5, the V gene TRBV2; 8 nucleotides line up with TRBD1. CDR3 size: 16 residues. V gave up 6 bases and J gave up 5 bases; unmatched junction bases: 12. Germline loops: CDR1 SNHLY, CDR2 FYNNEI.

J is TRBJ2-7 and V is TRBV6-8; 7 bases are shared with TRBD1. The CDR3 has 14 residues. CDR1 and CDR2 from the germline V gene are MNHGY and SAAAGT. J gave up 4 bases and V 2 bases, and 5 bases lay outside the gene matches. Here the CDR3 reads CASSYAGTDYEQYF. CDR3 nucleotide sequence: TGTGCCAGCAGTTACGCCGGGACAGATTACGAGCAGTACTTC.

The CDR3 bases are TGTGCCAGCTCACCAATCATCGGGGGCTACAATGAGCAGTTCTTC. Encoded protein: CASSPIIGGYNEQFF. V and J are TRBV18 and TRBJ2-1; the D gene is possibly TRBD2 (6 bases). V gave up 2 bases and J gave up 3 bases, with 11 bases separating them. The germline gives CDR1 KGHSH, CDR2 LQKENI. The CDR3 spans 15 residues.

The V gene is TRBV10-3, the J gene TRBJ2-7; 7 nucleotides align to TRBD1. Germline loops: CDR1 ENHRY, CDR2 SYGVKD. J was trimmed by 6 bases and V by 0 bases; bases with no gene match: 5. The CDR3 is 14 amino acids. The DNA for the CDR3 is TGTGCCATCAGTGAGTCGGGACAGAGACCCGAGCAGTACTTC. It yields the protein CAISESGQRPEQYF.

CDR3 sequence: CAYGASGGADTQYF. CDR3 bases: TGTGCCTACGGTGCTAGCGGGGGGGCAGATACGCAGTATTTT. The J gene is TRBJ2-3, the V gene TRBV2; TRBD2 matches at 12 bases. V lost 11 bases and J lost 4; bases outside the gene matches: 7. The CDR3 loop spans 14 amino acids. In germline, CDR1 is SNHLY, CDR2 FYNNEI.

This clone came up a few times. The chain combines TRBV11-2 with TRBJ2-2; 10 nucleotides line up with TRBD1. The germline V gene has CDR1 SGHAT and CDR2 FQNNGV. The CDR3 covers 16 residues. The V and J ends lost 4 bases and 6 bases, in that order; junction bases with no gene match: 8. CDR3 loop: CASSYRQGASPGELFF. The CDR3 DNA reads TGTGCCAGCAGCTACAGACAGGGGGCGTCCCCCGGGGAGCTGTTTTTT. Together with reference TRBV11-2 and TRBJ2-2, the CDR3 gives the full variable domain: EAGVAQSPRYKIIEKRQSVAFWCNPISGHATLYWYQQILGQGPKLLIQFQNNGVVDDSQLPKDRFSAERLKGVDSTLKIQPAKLEDSAVYLCASSYRQGASPGELFFGEGSRLTVL.

The V call is TRBV11-2, the J call TRBJ2-7; unclear D gene. Germline V gene lookup returns CDR1 SGHAT and CDR2 FQNNGV. The CDR3 spans 14 residues. Trimming left V 1 base short and J 3 bases short, with 10 bases between. CDR3 residues: CASSLVNTDYEQYF. Here the CDR3 DNA reads TGTGCCAGCAGCTTAGTTAATACAGACTACGAGCAGTACTTC. Variable domain in full (rest from reference TRBV11-2 and TRBJ2-7): EAGVAQSPRYKIIEKRQSVAFWCNPISGHATLYWYQQILGQGPKLLIQFQNNGVVDDSQLPKDRFSAERLKGVDSTLKIQPAKLEDSAVYLCASSLVNTDYEQYFGPGTRLTVT.